This TCR beta chain was sequenced during a study of T cells in Graves' hyperthyroidism and ophthalmopathy. The CDR3 extends over 15 amino acids. J gave up 2 bases and V 5 bases, and 7 bases lay outside the gene matches. Germline-derived CDR1 and CDR2 are SGHVS and FQNEAQ. There were TCR beta CDR3 regions amplified from RNA transcripts. TCR CDR3 regions were first amplified by RT-PCR with HTBI primers. TCRdb independently ran MiXCR on the multiplex PCR reads; one entry per CDR3 protein. The sample comprises over 700,000 distinct CDR3 sequences, over 35% of which are singletons, and more than 7% rests with the top ten.

The clonotype originates from a man younger than 30 with Graves' hyperthyroidism. Input material: blood. The chain links TRBV7-8 to TRBJ2-5, with 8 bases aligning to TRBD2. CDR3 in DNA: TGTGCCAGCAGCCCCCCGGAGCGGGAGCAAGAGACCCAGTACTTC. Amino acid sequence: CASSPPEREQETQYF.